The 9 T cell receptor beta chains in this list originate from one sample, sequenced in a study of siplizumab effects on memory and regulatory T cells. The protocol was immunoSEQ multiplex PCR, while the TCRdb copy is restricted to in-frame clones and leaves out a portion. The sample lists approximately 8,600 clones, almost 70% occurring once. The sequenced sample was effector memory CD8+ T cells sorted from blood. Subset specified: unstimulated CD8+ effector memory T cells. The receptor set was obtained from a human donor in good health.

The table lists this clone with a few counts. J is TRBJ1-2 and V is TRBV6-5; D is perhaps TRBD1 (6 bases). V lost 10 bases, J lost 4 bases, and 13 bases lay in between. The germline V gene has CDR1 MNHEY and CDR2 SVGAGI. The length of the CDR3 is 12 residues. The CDR3 here is CAIGGPFYGYTF. In DNA form, the CDR3 reads TGTGCCATCGGGGGGCCCTTCTATGGCTACACCTTC.

The rearrangement uses TRBV9 and TRBJ2-4; 10 nucleotides align to TRBD2. V shed 0 bases, J shed 5 bases, and the junction held 8 bases outside the gene matches. This CDR3 is 17 amino acids long. Looked up from germline, CDR1 is SGDLS and CDR2 is YYNGEE. The CDR3 coding sequence is TGTGCCAGCAGCGTAGGGTGGACTAGCGGTCTTCAAAACATTCAGTACTTC. It specifies CASSVGWTSGLQNIQYF.

The gene calls are TRBV4-1 and TRBJ1-4, with 7 bases identical to TRBD1. Germline V gene lookup returns CDR1 MGHRA and CDR2 YSYEKL. V shed 3 bases and J 7 bases; nucleotides not matched to a gene: 8. CDR3 length: 15 amino acids. CDR3 sequence (DNA): TGCGCCAGCAGCCAGCCGACAGGGTTTCGTGAAAAACTGTTTTTT. Its protein product is CASSQPTGFREKLFF.

This clone has only one observation. The chain carries TRBV6-1 and TRBJ2-2; 8 positions agree with TRBD2. With V trimmed by 4 bases and J by 3 bases, 4 bases remained unmatched. This CDR3 comprises 15 residues. Per germline, CDR1 MNHNS and CDR2 SASEGT. DNA of the CDR3: TGTGCCAGCAGTGCCAGCGGGAGTGACACCGGGGAGCTGTTTTTT. As protein: CASSASGSDTGELFF.

The chain carries TRBV27 and TRBJ2-6; D remains ambiguous. CDR1 MNHEY and CDR2 SMNVEV come from the germline V gene (reference sequence). This CDR3 comprises 14 residues. V shed 6 bases and J shed 0 bases, with 6 bases lying between them. The CDR3 spells CASSVVSGANVLTF. The CDR3 DNA follows: TGTGCCAGCAGCGTAGTCTCTGGGGCCAACGTCCTGACTTTC.

This clone was observed a few times. The chain uses TRBV27 and TRBJ2-3, with TRBD2 identical over 8 bases. CDR1 and CDR2 from the germline V gene are MNHEY and SMNVEV (reference sequence). This CDR3 is built from 15 residues. J was trimmed by 2 bases and V by 6 bases; bases with no gene match: 7. DNA for the CDR3: TGTGCCAGCAGAAGCAGCGGGGGATACACAGATACGCAGTATTTT. Protein: CASRSSGGYTDTQYF.

The chain combines TRBV7-2 with TRBJ2-7; D possibly corresponds to TRBD1 (5 bases). The V and J ends lost 3 bases and 2 bases respectively, with 11 bases between them. In germline, CDR1 is SGHTA, CDR2 FQGNSA. This CDR3 contains 14 residues. This chain's CDR3 is CASSFSLGAYEQYF. DNA for the CDR3: TGTGCCAGCAGCTTCTCTTTAGGGGCCTACGAGCAGTACTTC. Supplemented by reference TRBV7-2 and TRBJ2-7, the full variable domain reads GAGVSQSPSNKVTEKGKDVELRCDPISGHTALYWYRQSLGQGLEFLIYFQGNSAPDKSGLPSDRFSAERTGGSVSTLTIQRTQQEDSAVYLCASSFSLGAYEQYFGPGTRLTVT.

The chain employs TRBV11-3 and TRBJ2-5; D is perhaps TRBD1 (6 bases). CDR3 length: 14 residues. In germline, CDR1 is SGHNT, CDR2 YENEEA. V shed 4 bases and J shed 2 bases, with 11 bases lying between them. CDR3 sequence: CASSSRGFQETQYF. CDR3 nucleotides: TGTGCCAGCAGCTCCAGGGGTTTTCAAGAGACCCAGTACTTC.

The gene calls are TRBV6-5 and TRBJ2-7; 7 bases fit TRBD1. With 4 bases clipped from V and 0 bases from J, the junction kept 9 bases outside the gene matches. The CDR3 is made up of 16 amino acids. The V gene's germline CDR1 is MNHEY and CDR2 SVGAGI. The CDR3 loop is CASSSNLGDSSYEQYF. The CDR3, as DNA: TGTGCCAGCAGTTCCAACTTGGGGGACAGCTCCTACGAGCAGTACTTC.